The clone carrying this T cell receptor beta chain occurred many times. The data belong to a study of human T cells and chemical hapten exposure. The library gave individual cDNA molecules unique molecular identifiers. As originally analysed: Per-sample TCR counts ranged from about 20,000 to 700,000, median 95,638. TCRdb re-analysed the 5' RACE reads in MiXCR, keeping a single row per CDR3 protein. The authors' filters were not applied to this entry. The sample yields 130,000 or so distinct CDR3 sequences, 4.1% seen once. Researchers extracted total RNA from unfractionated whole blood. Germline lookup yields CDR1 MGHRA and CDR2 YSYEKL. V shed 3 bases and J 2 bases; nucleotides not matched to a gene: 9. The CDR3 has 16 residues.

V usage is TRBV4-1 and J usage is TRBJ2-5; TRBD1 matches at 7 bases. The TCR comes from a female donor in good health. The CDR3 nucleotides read TGCGCCAGCAGCCAGATGCCGGGACAGAAGCAAGAGACCCAGTACTTC. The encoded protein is CASSQMPGQKQETQYF.